The 19 T cell receptor beta chains reported below all come from one sample, sequenced in a study of CD8 T cells in ankylosing spondylitis. A single record per CDR3 protein comes from TCRdb applying MiXCR to the 5' RACE reads. The sample holds a few hundred thousand distinct CDR3 sequences, about 15% seen once. For these receptors, no antigen is known. General study points: Seemingly distinctive of ankylosing spondylitis blood was a TCR beta motif formed by eight highly homologous variants.

Sequencing was done on a sample of blood, either unsorted or a sorted T cell fraction (not recorded which). These receptors all stem from a male donor with ankylosing spondylitis.

This clonotype has only a few counts. The rearrangement uses TRBV12-3 or TRBV12-4 and TRBJ1-5; 10 nucleotides line up with TRBD1. Germline trimming cut 3 bases from V and 7 bases from J; bases unmatched to any gene: 3. This CDR3 spans 14 amino acids. CDR3 in DNA: TGTGCCAGCAGTTTGACAGGGGGCAGACAGCCCCAGCATTTT. It is translated as CASSLTGGRQPQHF.

The genes are TRBV18 and TRBJ2-2; D is unclear. The CDR3 consists of 11 residues. Trimming cost V 6 bases and J 11 bases, with 10 bases left between them. From germline, CDR1 is KGHSH and CDR2 LQKENI. CDR3 coding DNA: TGTGCCAGCTCCCGCCTTGGAGAGCTGTTTTTT. Translating it yields CASSRLGELFF.

V gene TRBV5-4 combines with J gene TRBJ2-7; D is tentatively TRBD1 or TRBD2 (7 bases each). This CDR3 has 13 residues. Trimming took off 5 bases at V and 7 bases at J, with 16 bases between the two ends. The V gene's germline CDR1 is SGHNT and CDR2 YYREEE (reference sequence). The CDR3 reads CASSRDSGAEQYF. CDR3 coding DNA: TGTGCCAGCAGTCGGGACAGCGGGGCGGAGCAGTACTTC.

The chain combines TRBV29-1 with TRBJ1-3; D uncertain. This CDR3 contains 13 residues. Germline CDR1 is SQVTM and CDR2 is ANQGSEA. V was pared by 6 bases and J by 2 bases, with 11 bases between. The CDR3, as DNA: TGCAGCGTCGAAAAAAGGACTGGAAACACCATATATTTT. Translating gives CSVEKRTGNTIYF.

The rearrangement joins TRBV15 to TRBJ2-5; TRBD1 might be the D (6 bases). Trimming shortened V by 3 bases and J by 0 bases, and 14 bases separated the two germline ends. The CDR3 covers 16 residues. Germline assignment: CDR1 LNHNV and CDR2 YYDKDF (reference sequence). The CDR3 nucleotides are TGTGCCACCAGCAGGGATGCCAGGGGATACCAAGAGACCCAGTACTTC. Translated, it gives CATSRDARGYQETQYF.

This clonotype was observed a handful of times. The CDR3 region is CASGPRESFEQYF. The CDR3 nucleotides are TGTGCCAGCGGACCTCGGGAGAGTTTCGAGCAGTACTTC. The chain combines TRBV11-1 with TRBJ2-7; possible D gene TRBD2, 6 bases. V was cut by 8 bases and J by 6 bases, with 17 bases left in between. Germline CDR1 is SGHAT and CDR2 is FQDESV (reference sequence). The CDR3 sequence is 13 residues long.

This clonotype was found a few times. This sequence joins TRBV5-1 and TRBJ2-5, with 9 nucleotides matching TRBD1. Germline V gives CDR1 SGHRS, CDR2 YFSETQ. The J segment lost 5 bases and the V segment lost 3 bases, leaving 5 bases of the junction unmatched. The CDR3 is made up of 14 amino acids. CDR3 DNA sequence: TGCGCCAGCAGCTCGGGACAGGGATGGGAGACCCAGTACTTC. It yields the protein CASSSGQGWETQYF.

This clonotype was counted only a few times. V gene TRBV6-5 combines with J gene TRBJ2-3; D not certain. In germline, CDR1 is MNHEY, CDR2 SVGAGI. Trimming shortened V by 4 bases and J by 1 base, and 12 bases separated the two germline ends. The CDR3 is 15 amino acids. The CDR3: CASSSQGYGTDTQYF. CDR3 DNA sequence: TGTGCCAGCAGTTCCCAAGGGTATGGCACAGATACGCAGTATTTT.

The chain couples TRBV4-2 to TRBJ1-3; TRBD1 matches at 7 bases. V trimming: 4 bases; J trimming: 4 bases; junction bases outside the gene matches: 16. This CDR3 spans 18 amino acids. CDR1 LGHNA and CDR2 YNFKEQ come from the germline V gene. The CDR3 loop reads CASSPQTAQTGPGNTIYF. CDR3 coding DNA: TGTGCCAGCAGCCCCCAAACTGCCCAGACAGGGCCAGGAAACACCATATATTTT.

The chain uses TRBV12-3 or TRBV12-4 and TRBJ1-1; no definite D call. V lost 0 bases and J 1 base, leaving 9 bases between the germline ends. The CDR3 loop spans 15 amino acids. The CDR3 sequence is CASSLAGRSNTEAFF. The CDR3 nucleotides are TGTGCCAGCAGTTTAGCGGGCAGGTCGAACACTGAAGCTTTCTTT.

In this sample, this clonotype turned up a few times. This chain uses TRBV20-1 with TRBJ1-2, with D uncertain. V was clipped by 6 bases and J by 2 bases, with 7 bases between them. The germline gives CDR1 DFQATT, CDR2 SNEGSKA (reference sequence). There are 11 residues in the CDR3. The chain's CDR3 is CSAPDNYGYTF. Here the CDR3 DNA reads TGCAGTGCCCCGGACAACTATGGCTACACCTTC.

There are many counts of this clonotype. The rearrangement joins TRBV4-3 to TRBJ1-2; TRBD1 matches at 8 bases. V lost 2 bases and J lost 4; bases outside the gene matches: 3. The CDR3 is 14 residues long. Germline V gene lookup returns CDR1 LGHNA and CDR2 YSLEER. CDR3 loop: CASSQTGGAYGYTF. CDR3 DNA: TGCGCCAGCAGCCAAACAGGGGGGGCCTATGGCTACACCTTC.

The rearrangement links TRBV14 to TRBJ2-2; the D gene is possibly TRBD2 (5 bases). The CDR3 totals 15 residues. The V end was cut by 6 bases, the J end by 6 bases, with 17 bases between. CDR1 and CDR2 (germline): SGHDN, FVKESK. For the CDR3, the DNA is TGTGCCAGCAGGAACTCCCGGGAACGGCCCGGGGAGCTGTTTTTT. Protein sequence: CASRNSRERPGELFF.

The chain links TRBV10-2 to TRBJ2-1; D unresolved. Per germline, CDR1 WSHSY and CDR2 SAAADI. V lost 1 base, J lost 6 bases, and 1 base lay in between. This CDR3 is built from 11 residues. CDR3: CASSEFNEQFF. DNA for the CDR3: TGCGCCAGCAGTGAGTTCAATGAGCAGTTCTTC.

This clonotype was observed many times. The chain carries TRBV7-9 and TRBJ1-2, with 8 positions matching TRBD1. The CDR3 runs 13 residues. CDR1 is SEHNR and CDR2 is FQNEAQ in the germline V gene (reference sequence). J was trimmed by 6 bases and V by 1 base; bases with no gene match: 1. Here the CDR3 reads CASSLGQGHGYTF. DNA for the CDR3: TGTGCCAGCAGCTTAGGACAGGGGCATGGCTACACCTTC.

V usage is TRBV6-6 and J usage is TRBJ2-5; D might be TRBD1 or TRBD2, each matching 5 bases. V gave up 6 bases and J gave up 4 bases, with 12 bases separating them. The CDR3 extends over 13 amino acids. The germline gives CDR1 MNHNY, CDR2 SVGAGI (reference sequence). Here the CDR3 DNA reads TGTGCCAGCAGCCCGGGACCTGGAGAGACCCAGTACTTC. Residues: CASSPGPGETQYF.

This clonotype was detected only a few times. The V and J genes are TRBV20-1 and TRBJ2-1, with 15 bases lining up with TRBD2. Germline V gives CDR1 DFQATT, CDR2 SNEGSKA (reference sequence). The junction had 12 bases not matched to a gene; V was cut back by 4 bases and J by 8 bases. This CDR3 is built from 17 residues. The CDR3 nucleotides are TGCAGTGCTACCACCCCGGGACTAGCGGGAGGTGTACATGAGCAGTTCTTC. Its translation: CSATTPGLAGGVHEQFF.

This chain joins TRBV9 and TRBJ2-3; D is unclear. The germline gives CDR1 SGDLS, CDR2 YYNGEE. V lost 0 bases to trimming and J lost 2 bases, with 7 bases between them. The length of the CDR3 is 14 residues. As DNA, the CDR3 is TGTGCCAGCAGCGTAGGGCGCCTCACAGATACGCAGTATTTT. Translated: CASSVGRLTDTQYF.

The chain joins TRBV4-1 to TRBJ2-7; no clear D. This CDR3 has 14 residues. Germline values: CDR1 MGHRA, CDR2 YSYEKL. V was pared by 6 bases and J by 4 bases, with 16 bases between. The CDR3 is CASRKSVYPYEQYF. The CDR3, as DNA: TGCGCCAGCAGAAAGAGCGTATATCCGTACGAGCAGTACTTC.